A selection of T cell receptor beta chains follows, all from one sample in a study of T-cell memory formation after mild COVID-19. In TCRdb, the 5' RACE reads were re-called with MiXCR into one record per CDR3 protein. The sample has under 250,000 distinct CDR3 sequences, approximately 10% seen once. Sequencing was performed on PBMCs or a T cell subset sorted from them (not recorded which). All receptors come from a man aged 18 to 29 who had mild COVID-19 (a few samples of this study predate the infection). Cell type and time point are not known. Both conserved end residues are part of each CDR3. The D gene is left open where the match is weak. A clone size is listed for some rows: how often the clone was seen (once, few, many), or a class if it is expanded.

>many|TRBV20-1|NA|TRBJ2-1
CSGTGGLPYNEQFF
TGCAGTGGGACTGGCGGGCTCCCCTACAATGAGCAGTTCTTC
>many|TRBV5-1|NA|TRBJ1-4
CASSLGLRAGHNEKLFF
TGCGCCAGCAGCTTGGGATTAAGGGCAGGACATAATGAAAAACTGTTTTTT
>few|TRBV6-2/TRBV6-3|TRBD1|TRBJ2-1
CASTSDRGDEQFF
TGTGCCAGCACCTCGGACAGGGGTGATGAGCAGTTCTTC
>few|TRBV4-3|NA|TRBJ1-1
CASSQDLGSEAFF
TGCGCCAGCAGCCAAGATCTTGGATCTGAAGCTTTCTTT
>few|TRBV5-8|TRBD2|TRBJ2-3
CASSLAGEGDTQYF
TGTGCCAGCAGCCTAGCGGGGGAGGGAGATACGCAGTATTTT
>few|TRBV4-3|NA|TRBJ1-3
CASSQERGPTGNTIYF
TGCGCCAGCAGCCAAGAGCGGGGGCCCACTGGAAACACCATATATTTT
>NA|TRBV5-1|NA|TRBJ2-1
CASSTHDERDGQFF
TGCGCCAGCAGCACCCATGACGAGAGGGATGGACAGTTCTTC
>NA|TRBV10-3|TRBD2|TRBJ2-7
CAIRTSGGADEQYF
TGTGCCATCAGGACTAGCGGGGGGGCTGACGAGCAGTACTTC
>few|TRBV5-1|TRBD1|TRBJ1-1
CASSSGPTGGMNTEAFF
TGCGCCAGCAGCTCCGGACCGACAGGGGGCATGAACACTGAAGCTTTCTTT
>many|TRBV6-6|TRBD1|TRBJ2-5
CASSPPGQQETQYF
TGTGCCAGCAGTCCACCGGGACAGCAAGAGACCCAGTACTTC
>many|TRBV12-3/TRBV12-4|TRBD1|TRBJ1-1
CASTATGYATEAFF
TGTGCCAGCACCGCGACAGGGTACGCCACTGAAGCTTTCTTT
>NA|TRBV30|NA|TRBJ2-1
CAWSVQGNEQFF
TGTGCCTGGAGTGTTCAGGGCAATGAGCAGTTCTTC
>few|TRBV5-1|TRBD2|TRBJ2-5
CASSLGLAVIQETQYF
TGCGCCAGCAGCTTGGGGCTAGCGGTTATCCAAGAGACCCAGTACTTC
>NA|TRBV12-3/TRBV12-4|NA|TRBJ2-7
CASSLEVLGSYEQYF
TGTGCCAGCAGTTTAGAGGTCTTAGGATCCTACGAGCAGTACTTC
>many|TRBV12-3/TRBV12-4|NA|TRBJ1-6
CASRAQVTHSALHF
TGTGCCAGCAGAGCCCAGGTCACCCATTCGGCCCTCCACTTT
>many|TRBV28|TRBD1|TRBJ2-6
CASSGTVSGANVLTF
TGTGCCAGCAGTGGGACAGTCTCTGGGGCCAACGTCCTGACTTTC
>few|TRBV7-2|TRBD2|TRBJ2-1
CASLAAGRLYNEQFF
TGTGCCAGCCTAGCGGCGGGACGACTCTACAATGAGCAGTTCTTC
>few|TRBV5-1|TRBD2|TRBJ2-5
CASSPGLAGASQETQYF
TGCGCCAGCAGCCCCGGACTAGCGGGGGCATCCCAAGAGACCCAGTACTTC
>many|TRBV20-1|NA|TRBJ1-1
CSARKSTEAFF
TGCAGTGCTAGGAAAAGTACTGAAGCTTTCTTT
>NA|TRBV27|NA|TRBJ1-5
CASSLRGHGQPQHF
TGTGCCAGCAGTTTACGGGGGCATGGTCAGCCCCAGCATTTT
>NA|TRBV7-2|TRBD1|TRBJ2-3
CASSSDRGGADTQYF
TGTGCCAGCAGCTCGGACAGGGGCGGCGCAGATACGCAGTATTTT
>NA|TRBV25-1|NA|TRBJ1-5
CASTGERGGNQPQHF
TGTGCCAGCACCGGAGAAAGGGGAGGCAATCAGCCCCAGCATTTT
>few|TRBV7-2|NA|TRBJ2-3
CASRVASTDTQYF
TGTGCCAGCAGAGTGGCGAGCACAGATACGCAGTATTTT
>NA|TRBV6-2/TRBV6-3|NA|TRBJ1-5
CASSYSVEINQPQHF
TGTGCCAGCAGTTACTCGGTGGAGATCAATCAGCCCCAGCATTTT
>few|TRBV18|NA|TRBJ1-5
CASSPGVTGQPQHF
TGTGCCAGCTCACCGGGGGTGACGGGTCAGCCCCAGCATTTT
>few|TRBV12-3/TRBV12-4|NA|TRBJ2-3
CASSPTEFTDTQYF
TGTGCCTCCAGTCCGACGGAGTTCACAGATACGCAGTATTTT
>NA|TRBV9|TRBD2|TRBJ2-5
CASSVGSGRETQYF
TGTGCCAGCAGCGTTGGTAGCGGGAGGGAGACCCAGTACTTC
>few|TRBV2|NA|TRBJ2-3
CASSGAGANTDTQYF
TGTGCCAGCAGTGGCGCGGGGGCGAACACAGATACGCAGTATTTT
>many|TRBV7-9|NA|TRBJ1-2
CASSSTDLGYTF
TGTGCCAGCAGCTCTACGGACCTTGGCTACACCTTC
>NA|TRBV9|NA|TRBJ1-2
CASSVAGEGYGYTF
TGTGCCAGCAGCGTAGCGGGTGAAGGCTATGGCTACACCTTC
>few|TRBV5-1|TRBD1|TRBJ2-3
CASRTGQGDFTDTQYF
TGCGCCAGCAGGACGGGACAGGGGGATTTCACAGATACGCAGTATTTT
>NA|TRBV7-8|NA|TRBJ2-3
CASSQSDSRTDTQYF
TGTGCCAGCAGCCAGTCGGACAGCCGCACAGATACGCAGTATTTT
>many|TRBV5-1|NA|TRBJ2-7
CASSLPDSLYEQYF
TGCGCCAGCAGTCTCCCGGACTCCCTCTACGAGCAGTACTTC
>NA|TRBV19|NA|TRBJ2-5
CASSIAQGQGSQYF
TGTGCCAGTAGTATAGCCCAGGGTCAAGGTTCCCAGTACTTC
>few|TRBV4-2|TRBD1|TRBJ2-1
CASSPEGTGDNEQFF
TGTGCCAGCAGCCCTGAAGGGACAGGGGACAATGAGCAGTTCTTC
>few|TRBV2|TRBD1|TRBJ1-6
CASSPRQGGYNSPLHF
TGTGCCAGCAGTCCGAGACAGGGGGGTTATAATTCACCCCTCCACTTT
>many|TRBV5-1|NA|TRBJ1-1
CASSLGSSTEAFF
TGCGCCAGCAGCTTAGGATCGAGCACTGAAGCTTTCTTT
>NA|TRBV20-1|NA|TRBJ2-4
CSARGWEGASGKNIQYF
TGCAGTGCCAGGGGGTGGGAGGGGGCTAGTGGCAAAAACATTCAGTACTTC
>many|TRBV12-3/TRBV12-4|NA|TRBJ1-1
CASSFPGRTEAFF
TGTGCCAGCAGTTTCCCTGGGAGGACTGAAGCTTTCTTT
>NA|TRBV20-1|TRBD1|TRBJ2-7
CSGAGQGFHEQYF
TGCAGTGGCGCGGGACAGGGGTTCCACGAGCAGTACTTC
>few|TRBV6-2/TRBV6-3|NA|TRBJ1-2
CASSYTPPVARVDYGYTF
TGTGCCAGCAGTTACACGCCCCCAGTTGCCAGAGTTGACTATGGCTACACCTTC
>few|TRBV5-1|NA|TRBJ2-3
CASSLDEQTSGTQYF
TGCGCCAGCAGCTTGGATGAACAGACCAGTGGTACGCAGTATTTT
>many|TRBV18|NA|TRBJ2-5
CASSPQAAQETQYF
TGTGCCAGCTCACCACAGGCGGCCCAAGAGACCCAGTACTTC
>NA|TRBV20-1|NA|TRBJ1-6
CSASGNYNSPLHF
TGCAGTGCTTCCGGGAACTATAATTCACCCCTCCACTTT
>NA|TRBV6-2/TRBV6-3|TRBD2|TRBJ2-1
CASSYRRGGGMGNEQFF
TGTGCCAGCAGTTACCGGCGGGGGGGAGGCATGGGGAATGAGCAGTTCTTC
>NA|TRBV25-1|NA|TRBJ2-3
CASREAKDTQYF
TGTGCCAGCAGAGAGGCAAAAGATACGCAGTATTTT
>few|TRBV6-5|TRBD1|TRBJ2-7
CASIRRPGQGAGEQYF
TGTGCCAGCATAAGGCGCCCGGGACAGGGAGCGGGAGAGCAGTACTTC
>NA|TRBV20-1|NA|TRBJ2-1
CSAPRPSYNEQFF
TGCAGTGCTCCCAGGCCATCCTACAATGAGCAGTTCTTC
>few|TRBV7-9|NA|TRBJ1-1
CASSPPRERNTEAFF
TGTGCCAGCAGCCCGCCCAGGGAGAGAAACACTGAAGCTTTCTTT
>few|TRBV6-2/TRBV6-3|NA|TRBJ1-2
CASSYGSYYGYTF
TGTGCCAGCAGTTACGGCAGCTACTATGGCTACACCTTC
>few|TRBV24-1|NA|TRBJ2-2
CATRGENTGELFF
TGTGCCACCCGAGGGGAGAACACCGGGGAGCTGTTTTTT
>few|TRBV30|NA|TRBJ2-6
CAWSGTASGANVLTF
TGTGCCTGGAGTGGGACAGCATCTGGGGCCAACGTCCTGACTTTC
>few|TRBV7-3|TRBD2|TRBJ2-1
CASSRTLLAGAGNEQFF
TGTGCCAGCAGCCGCACCTTACTAGCGGGGGCTGGGAATGAGCAGTTCTTC
>NA|TRBV5-1|TRBD2|TRBJ2-3
CASSLAPSGGTDTQYF
TGCGCCAGCAGCTTGGCGCCTAGCGGGGGGACAGATACGCAGTATTTT
>few|TRBV5-6|TRBD2|TRBJ2-3
CASSREVGLAVGKGSQYF
TGTGCCAGCAGCCGCGAGGTGGGACTAGCGGTAGGCAAAGGCTCGCAGTATTTT